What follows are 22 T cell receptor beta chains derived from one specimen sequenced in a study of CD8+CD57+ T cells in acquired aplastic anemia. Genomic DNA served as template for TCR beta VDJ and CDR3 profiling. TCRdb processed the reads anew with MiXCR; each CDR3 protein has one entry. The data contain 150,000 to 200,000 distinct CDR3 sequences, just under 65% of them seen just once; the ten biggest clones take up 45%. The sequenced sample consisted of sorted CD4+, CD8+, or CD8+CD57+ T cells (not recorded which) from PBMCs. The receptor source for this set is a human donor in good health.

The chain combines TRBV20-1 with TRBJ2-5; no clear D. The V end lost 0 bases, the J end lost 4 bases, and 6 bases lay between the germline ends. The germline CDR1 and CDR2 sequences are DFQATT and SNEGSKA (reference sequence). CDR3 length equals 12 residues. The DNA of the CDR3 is TGCAGTGCTAGAGACTCCAGAGAGACCCAGTACTTC. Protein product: CSARDSRETQYF.

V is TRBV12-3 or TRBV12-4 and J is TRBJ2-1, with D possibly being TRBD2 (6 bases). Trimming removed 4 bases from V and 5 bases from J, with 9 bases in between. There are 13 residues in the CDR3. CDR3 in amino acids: CASSWGENNEQFF. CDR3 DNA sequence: TGTGCCAGCAGTTGGGGGGAAAACAATGAGCAGTTCTTC.

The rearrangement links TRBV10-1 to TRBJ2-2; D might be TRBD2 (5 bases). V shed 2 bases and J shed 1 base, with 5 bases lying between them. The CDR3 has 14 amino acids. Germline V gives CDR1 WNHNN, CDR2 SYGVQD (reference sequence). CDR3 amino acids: CASSEGGNTGELFF. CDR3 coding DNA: TGCGCCAGCAGTGAGGGAGGGAACACCGGGGAGCTGTTTTTT.

CDR3 residues: CASTIGTVDNQPQHF. The CDR3 DNA reads as TGTGCCAGTACCATAGGGACAGTTGACAATCAGCCCCAGCATTTT. This chain joins TRBV19 and TRBJ1-5; 7 bases map to TRBD1. The CDR3 runs 15 residues. Germline loops: CDR1 LNHDA, CDR2 SQIVND (reference sequence). Unmatched junction bases numbered 9, after V lost 7 bases and J lost 3 bases.

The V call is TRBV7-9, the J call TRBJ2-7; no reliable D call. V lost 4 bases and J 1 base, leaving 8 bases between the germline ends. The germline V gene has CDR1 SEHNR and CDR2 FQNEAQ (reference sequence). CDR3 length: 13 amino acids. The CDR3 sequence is CASSSHGSYEQYF. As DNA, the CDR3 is TGTGCCAGCAGCTCACACGGGTCCTACGAGCAGTACTTC.

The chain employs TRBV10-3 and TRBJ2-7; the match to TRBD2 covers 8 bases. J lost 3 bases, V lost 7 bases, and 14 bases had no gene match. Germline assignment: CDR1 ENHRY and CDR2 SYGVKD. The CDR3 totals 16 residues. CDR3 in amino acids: CAITKTGSGDHYEQYF. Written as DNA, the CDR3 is TGTGCCATCACCAAAACAGGTAGCGGGGACCACTACGAGCAGTACTTC.

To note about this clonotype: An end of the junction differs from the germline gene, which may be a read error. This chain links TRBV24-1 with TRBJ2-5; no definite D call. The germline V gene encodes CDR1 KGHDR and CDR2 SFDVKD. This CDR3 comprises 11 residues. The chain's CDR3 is CATSDLRPGNF. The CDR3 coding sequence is TGTGCCACCAGTGATTTGAGACCTGGAAACTTC.

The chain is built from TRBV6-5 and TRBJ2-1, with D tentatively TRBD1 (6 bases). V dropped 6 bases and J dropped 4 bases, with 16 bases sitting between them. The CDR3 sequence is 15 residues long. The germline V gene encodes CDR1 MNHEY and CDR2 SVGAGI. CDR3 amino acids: CASSFTGSGYNEQFF. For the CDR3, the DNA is TGTGCCAGCAGCTTTACAGGGTCTGGGTACAATGAGCAGTTCTTC.

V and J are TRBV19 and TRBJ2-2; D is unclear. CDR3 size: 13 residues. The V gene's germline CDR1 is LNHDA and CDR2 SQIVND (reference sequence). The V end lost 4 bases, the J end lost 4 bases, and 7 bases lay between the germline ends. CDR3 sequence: CASSKFGTGELFF. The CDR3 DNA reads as TGTGCCAGTAGTAAATTCGGCACCGGGGAGCTGTTTTTT.

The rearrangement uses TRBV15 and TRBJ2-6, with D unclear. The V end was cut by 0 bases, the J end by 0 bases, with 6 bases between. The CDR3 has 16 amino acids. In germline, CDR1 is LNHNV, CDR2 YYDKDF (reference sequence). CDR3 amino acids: CATSREKGSGANVLTF. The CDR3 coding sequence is TGTGCCACCAGCAGAGAGAAAGGCTCTGGGGCCAACGTCCTGACTTTC. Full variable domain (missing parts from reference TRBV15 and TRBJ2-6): DAMVIQNPRYQVTQFGKPVTLSCSQTLNHNVMYWYQQKSSQAPKLLFHYYDKDFNNEADTPDNFQSRRPNTSFCFLDIRSPGLGDTAMYLCATSREKGSGANVLTFGAGSRLTVL.

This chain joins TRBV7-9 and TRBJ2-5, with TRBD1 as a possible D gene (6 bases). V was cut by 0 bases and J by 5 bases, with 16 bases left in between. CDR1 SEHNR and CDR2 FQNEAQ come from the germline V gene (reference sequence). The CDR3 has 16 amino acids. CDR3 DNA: TGTGCCAGCAGCTTAGCGGGCAGGGGCTGGGGGGAGACCCAGTACTTC. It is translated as CASSLAGRGWGETQYF.

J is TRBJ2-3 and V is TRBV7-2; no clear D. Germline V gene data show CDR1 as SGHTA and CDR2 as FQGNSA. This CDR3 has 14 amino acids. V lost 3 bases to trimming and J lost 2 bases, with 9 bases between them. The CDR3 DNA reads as TGTGCCAGCAGCTTTGGACGCAACACAGATACGCAGTATTTT. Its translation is CASSFGRNTDTQYF.

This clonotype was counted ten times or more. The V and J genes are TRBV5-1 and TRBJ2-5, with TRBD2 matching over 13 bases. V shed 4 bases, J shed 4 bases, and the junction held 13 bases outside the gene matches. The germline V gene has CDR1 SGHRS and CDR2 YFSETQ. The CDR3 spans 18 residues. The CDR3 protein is CASSLTPGLAGAAETQYF. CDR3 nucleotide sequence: TGCGCCAGCAGCCTTACCCCCGGACTAGCGGGAGCGGCAGAGACCCAGTACTTC.

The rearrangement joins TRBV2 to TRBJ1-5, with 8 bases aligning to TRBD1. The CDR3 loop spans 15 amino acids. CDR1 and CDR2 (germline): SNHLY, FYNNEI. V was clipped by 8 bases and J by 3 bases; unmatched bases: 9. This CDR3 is CASGEGQVANQPQHF. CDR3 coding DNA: TGTGCCAGCGGGGAGGGACAGGTGGCCAATCAGCCCCAGCATTTT.

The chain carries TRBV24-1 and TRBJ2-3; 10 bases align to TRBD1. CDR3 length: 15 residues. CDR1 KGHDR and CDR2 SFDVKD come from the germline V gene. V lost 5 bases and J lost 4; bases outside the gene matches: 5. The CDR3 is CATSVRTGGPDTQYF. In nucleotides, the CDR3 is TGTGCCACCAGTGTGAGGACAGGGGGGCCAGATACGCAGTATTTT.

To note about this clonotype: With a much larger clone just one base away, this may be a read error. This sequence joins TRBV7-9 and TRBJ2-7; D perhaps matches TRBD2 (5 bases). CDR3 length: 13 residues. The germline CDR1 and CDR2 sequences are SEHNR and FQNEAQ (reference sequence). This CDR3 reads CAGSDYKTYEQYF. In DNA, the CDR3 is TGTGCCGGCAGTGACTACAAAACCTACGAGCAGTACTTC.

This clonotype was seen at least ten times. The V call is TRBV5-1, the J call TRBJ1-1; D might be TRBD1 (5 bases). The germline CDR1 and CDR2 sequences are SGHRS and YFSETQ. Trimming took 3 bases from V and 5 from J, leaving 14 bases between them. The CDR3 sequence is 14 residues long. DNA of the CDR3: TGCGCCAGCAGCTCGGGGACGGACGGTACTGAAGCTTTCTTT. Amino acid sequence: CASSSGTDGTEAFF.

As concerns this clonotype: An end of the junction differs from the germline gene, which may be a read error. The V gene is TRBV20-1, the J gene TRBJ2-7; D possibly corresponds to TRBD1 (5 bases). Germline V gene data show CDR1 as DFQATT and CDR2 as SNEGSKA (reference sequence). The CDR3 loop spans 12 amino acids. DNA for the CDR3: TGCAGTGCAGACAGAGTCGCTTACGAGCAGCACTTC. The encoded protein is CSADRVAYEQHF.

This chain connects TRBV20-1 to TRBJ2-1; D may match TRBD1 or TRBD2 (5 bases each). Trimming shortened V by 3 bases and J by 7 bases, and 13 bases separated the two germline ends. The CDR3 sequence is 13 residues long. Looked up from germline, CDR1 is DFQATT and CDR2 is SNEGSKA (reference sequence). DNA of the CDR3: TGCAGTGCTAGTAATCCGGGGACGAATGAGCAGTTCTTC. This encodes CSASNPGTNEQFF.

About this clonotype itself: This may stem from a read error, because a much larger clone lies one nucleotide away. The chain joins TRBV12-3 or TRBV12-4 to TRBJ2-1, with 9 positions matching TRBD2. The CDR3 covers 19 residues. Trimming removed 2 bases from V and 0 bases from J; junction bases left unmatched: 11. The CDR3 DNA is TGTGCCAGCAGTTTATGGACTAGCGAGACTGAGAGCTCCTACAATGAGCAGTTCTTC. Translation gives CASSLWTSETESSYNEQFF.

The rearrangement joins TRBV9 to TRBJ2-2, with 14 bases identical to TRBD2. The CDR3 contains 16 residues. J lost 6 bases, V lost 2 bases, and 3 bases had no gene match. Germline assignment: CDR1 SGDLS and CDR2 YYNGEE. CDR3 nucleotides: TGTGCCAGCAGCGTGACTAGCGGGGGGGCGGCCGGGGAGCTGTTTTTT. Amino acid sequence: CASSVTSGGAAGELFF.

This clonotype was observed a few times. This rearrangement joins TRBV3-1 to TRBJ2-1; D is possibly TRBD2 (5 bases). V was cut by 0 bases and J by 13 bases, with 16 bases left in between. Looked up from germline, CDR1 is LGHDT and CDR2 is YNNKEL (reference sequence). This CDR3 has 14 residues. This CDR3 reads CASSQEGALQNQFF. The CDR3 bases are TGTGCCAGCAGCCAAGAGGGAGCGCTACAAAACCAGTTCTTC.